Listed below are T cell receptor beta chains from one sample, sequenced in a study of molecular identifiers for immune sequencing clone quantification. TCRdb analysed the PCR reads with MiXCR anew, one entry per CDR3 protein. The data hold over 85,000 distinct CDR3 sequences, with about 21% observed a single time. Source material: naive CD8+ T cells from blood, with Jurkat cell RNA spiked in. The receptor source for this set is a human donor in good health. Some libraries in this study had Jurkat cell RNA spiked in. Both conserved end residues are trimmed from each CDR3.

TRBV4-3	ASSQRDSPHEKLF
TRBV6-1	ASSVLAESYNEQF
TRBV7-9	ASKRVGVAEQETQY
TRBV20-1	SAREVGTPITHEQY
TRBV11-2	ASSLDLGLAGADTQY
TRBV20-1	SAGLVNTGELF
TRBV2	ASRSRGDAYNEQF
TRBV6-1	ASSESGATGETQY
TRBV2	ARERSGNTIY
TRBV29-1	SVATGSGPLTNYGYT
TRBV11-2	ASSFGRGPDQPQH
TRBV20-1	SARDLGIGGVYEQY
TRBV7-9	ASSFGQGLLGPQH
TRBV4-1	ASSQDTRGAYNEQF
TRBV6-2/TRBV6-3	ASSYERDRANEQY
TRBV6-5	ASSYTGLAGALTSTDTQY
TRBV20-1	SAGPEGLF
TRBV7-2	ASSLHKEYEQY
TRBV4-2	ASSQVSWGEGTEAF
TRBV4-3	ASSQDLYTGGTEAF
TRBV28	ASSLASTSTDTQY
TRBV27	ASSLLGPYEQY
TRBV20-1	SARGPGLAGNEQF
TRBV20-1	SARAEGQGDYEQY
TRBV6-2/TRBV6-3	ASSSDNYEQY
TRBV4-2	ASSQPSGSIYEQY
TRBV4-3	AGSQGVGTGATDTQY
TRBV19	ASMDPGGGTDTQY
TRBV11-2	ASSSTSGTSGKQY
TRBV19	ASSIRETGELF
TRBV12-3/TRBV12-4	ASSPSLSSPNQPQH
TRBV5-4	ASSLVGDGAF
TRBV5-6	ASSLDWDSSYEQY
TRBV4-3	ASSQNGQGETEAF
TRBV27	ASSFAEEANYGYT
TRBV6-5	ASSYQQATNEKLF
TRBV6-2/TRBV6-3	ASSFADAGNAIY
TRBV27	ASSLGATYEQY
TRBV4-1	ASSPFRGGYEQY
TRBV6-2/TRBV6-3	ASSYSDRGSDAEAF
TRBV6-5	ASSYSAGPSYEQY
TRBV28	ASSGSRYEAF
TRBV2	ASSDTGGDSPLH
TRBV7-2	ASSLKMEATTGELF
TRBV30	AWSVDNYEQY
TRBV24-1	ATSERGSNQPQH
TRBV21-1	ASTRGGSGQPQH
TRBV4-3	ASSPTLDRQETQY
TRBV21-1	ASSKEARGTEAF
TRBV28	ASSFWGDQPQH
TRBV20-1	SARDLAGVVYNEQF
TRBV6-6	ASSTWATKKDTQY
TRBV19	ASSIGGTAYEQY
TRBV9	ASSVQQGGELF
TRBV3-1	ASSQGRGTGYEQY
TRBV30	AWTSLQGGSYT
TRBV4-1	ASSPINKGGVQPQH